These 2 T cell receptor beta chains were sequenced from one sample in a study of shared clonotypes between healthy human individuals. Method: immunoSEQ multiplex PCR; TCRdb's copy keeps in-frame clones and lacks some. Of around 1.9 million clones in the sample, approximately 94% were seen once. Naive CD8 isolation took CD45RO-negative cells positively selected for CCR7 and excluded terminally differentiated effector memory CD45RA+ cells. The sample taken for sequencing was naive CD8+ T cells from PBMCs. The receptors were sampled from a man between 18 and 35 years old in good health. Some clones in this sample may be carry-over from other donors' samples.

As regards this clone: The sample holds other DNA sequences that translate to the same CDR3. V is TRBV9 and J is TRBJ2-5; unclear D gene. In germline, CDR1 is SGDLS, CDR2 YYNGEE. Trimming removed 0 bases at V and 2 bases at J, with 8 bases between. This CDR3 region has 14 residues. This CDR3 reads CASSVEGRQETQYF. The CDR3 coding sequence is TGTGCCAGCAGCGTAGAGGGCCGGCAAGAGACCCAGTACTTC.

The chain couples TRBV25-1 to TRBJ1-5, with a tentative D call TRBD1 (6 bases). This CDR3 spans 14 amino acids. The V and J ends lost 5 bases and 6 bases respectively, with 14 bases between them. Germline-derived CDR1 and CDR2 are MGHDK and SYGVNS. CDR3 region: CASSSTGSRQPQHF. The CDR3 bases are TGTGCCAGCAGTTCAACAGGGTCGCGTCAGCCCCAGCATTTT.